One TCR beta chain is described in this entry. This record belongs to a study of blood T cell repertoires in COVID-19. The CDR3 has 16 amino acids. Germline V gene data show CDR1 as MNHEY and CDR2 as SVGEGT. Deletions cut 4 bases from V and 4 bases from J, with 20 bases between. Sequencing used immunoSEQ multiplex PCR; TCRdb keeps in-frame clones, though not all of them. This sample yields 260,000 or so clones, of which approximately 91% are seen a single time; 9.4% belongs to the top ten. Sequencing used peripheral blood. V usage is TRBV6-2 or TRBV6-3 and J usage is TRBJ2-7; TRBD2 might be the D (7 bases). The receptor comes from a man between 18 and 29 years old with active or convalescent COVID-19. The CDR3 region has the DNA TGTGCCAGCAGTTTCCCTCCAACGGGGGGCCTTTACGAGCAGTACTTC. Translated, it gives CASSFPPTGGLYEQYF.